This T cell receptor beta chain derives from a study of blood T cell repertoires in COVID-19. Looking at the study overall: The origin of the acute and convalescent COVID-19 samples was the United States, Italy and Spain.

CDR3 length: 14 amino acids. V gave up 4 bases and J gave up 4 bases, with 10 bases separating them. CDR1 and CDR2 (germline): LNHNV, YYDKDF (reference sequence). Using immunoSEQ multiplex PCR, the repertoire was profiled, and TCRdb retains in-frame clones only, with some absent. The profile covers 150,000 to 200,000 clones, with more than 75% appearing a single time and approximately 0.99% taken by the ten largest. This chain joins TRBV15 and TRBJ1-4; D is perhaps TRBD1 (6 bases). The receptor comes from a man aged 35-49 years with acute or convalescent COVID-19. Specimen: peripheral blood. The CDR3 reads CATSINRVNEKLFF. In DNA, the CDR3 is TGTGCCACCAGCATTAACAGGGTTAATGAAAAACTGTTTTTT.